This TCR beta chain was recorded in a study of shared clonotypes between healthy human individuals. The study, taken as a whole, reports: Represented genetic and exposure-history diversity was restricted by having few donors.

Comment on this clone: Its matching antigen is unknown.

Some clones are missing from TCRdb's copy, which holds only in-frame ones; the method was immunoSEQ multiplex PCR. The sample shows 950,000 to 1,300,000 clones, approximately 70% of them seen only once. V lost 5 bases and J lost 4; bases outside the gene matches: 4. This CDR3 is built from 13 residues. The germline V gene has CDR1 SGHTA and CDR2 FQGNSA. This clonotype originated in a man aged 18 to 29 in good health. The chain combines TRBV7-2 with TRBJ2-5, with 7 bases fitting TRBD1. The sample taken for sequencing was memory CD4+ T cells sorted from blood. Specified subset: CD45RA-negative fraction. The CDR3 DNA follows: TGTGCCAGCAGCGACAGACAGGGAGAGACCCAGTACTTC. Translated: CASSDRQGETQYF.